This TCR beta chain was captured in a study of cytomegalovirus exposure and HLA in healthy donors. Study-wide context: Roughly 80 million unique TCRs from HLA-typed donors were held in an early data release. Regarding the study as a whole: Overall, approximately 150 TCR beta chains were annotated as cytomegalovirus-associated. Accounts indicate the classifier identified cytomegalovirus status with strong specificity and sensitivity.

13 Jbeta primers and 60 Vbeta primers were used for the PCR. Measured with immunoSEQ multiplex PCR; TCRdb has only the in-frame clones, and not every one. This repertoire shows about 55,000 clones, roughly 80% found once; its top ten account for 1.5% to 2%. As concerns this clone: Its antigen is unknown.

The ends lost 2 bases at V and 7 bases at J; junction bases unmatched: 7. CDR3 length: 15 amino acids. CDR1 SGHDN and CDR2 FVKESK come from the germline V gene. The chain combines TRBV14 with TRBJ2-2; 7 nucleotides match TRBD1. Input material: PBMCs. The origin of this receptor is a man younger than 45 in good health and CMV-seronegative. In nucleotides, the CDR3 is TGTGCCAGCAGCCAACAGACAGGGATAGGCGGGGAGCTGTTTTTT. This codes for CASSQQTGIGGELFF.